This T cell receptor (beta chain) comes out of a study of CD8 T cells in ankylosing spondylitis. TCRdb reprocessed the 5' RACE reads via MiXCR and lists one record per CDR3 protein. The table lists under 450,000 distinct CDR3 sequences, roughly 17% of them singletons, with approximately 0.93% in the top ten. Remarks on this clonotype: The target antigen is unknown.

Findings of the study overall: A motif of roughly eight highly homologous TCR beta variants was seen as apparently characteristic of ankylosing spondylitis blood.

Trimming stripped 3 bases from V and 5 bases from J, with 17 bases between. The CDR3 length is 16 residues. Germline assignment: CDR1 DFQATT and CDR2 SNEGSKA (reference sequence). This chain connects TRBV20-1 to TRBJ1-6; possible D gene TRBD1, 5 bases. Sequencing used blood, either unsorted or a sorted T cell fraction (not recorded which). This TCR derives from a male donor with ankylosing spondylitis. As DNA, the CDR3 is TGCAGTGCTAGTCGTACTGGGACGACTAATAATTCACCCCTCCACTTT. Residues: CSASRTGTTNNSPLHF.